This T cell receptor beta chain is from a study of OX40 agonist ivuxolimab in advanced cancers. Study overall: Partial responses occurred in three patients (one hepatocellular carcinoma, two cutaneous melanoma). Points from the study as a whole: By week 6 at 0.1 to 3.0 mg/kg, blood CD4+ and CD8+ T cells had expanded clonally.

Sequencing was performed with immunoSEQ multiplex PCR; in TCRdb, only in-frame clones are kept and a portion is missing. The sample consists of about 32,000 clones, around 90% of them appearing once. To note about this clone: Its specificity is not known.

The CDR3 is 17 residues long. CDR1 SNHLY and CDR2 FYNNEI come from the germline V gene. The germline V and J ends were trimmed by 2 bases and 7 bases, with 18 bases remaining between them. Anyone with autoimmune disease history or systemic immunosuppression was excluded. The source material was CD4+ or CD8+ T cells sorted from blood, sampled in a trial of the OX40 agonist ivuxolimab. The receptor's source is an adult with an advanced solid tumor such as melanoma, head and neck, liver or kidney cancer. This chain uses TRBV2 with TRBJ1-6; perhaps TRBD1 as D (5 bases). CDR3 sequence (DNA): TGTGCCAGCAGTGAAAGTCTAGAGGCAGGGTGGAATTCACCCCTCCACTTT. Its protein product is CASSESLEAGWNSPLHF.